This T cell receptor (beta chain) was captured by sequencing in a study of human T cells and chemical hapten exposure. TCRdb re-called the RACE reads through MiXCR, storing one row per CDR3 protein. The table includes fewer than 200,000 distinct CDR3 sequences, 25% to 30% detected once. In germline, CDR1 is SGHKS, CDR2 YYEKEE (reference sequence). The CDR3 has 14 amino acids. The germline V and J ends were trimmed by 1 base and 5 bases, with 12 bases remaining between them. Stated time point: pre-sensitization, week 0. Treatment specified: therapeutic diphenylcyclopropenone sensitization with weekly scalp DPC. Suited to DPC and affected by alopecia, the donors ranged from 18 to 70 years old.

The receptor was derived from a woman in her 30s with alopecia areata. Some clones in this sample may be carry-over from other donors' samples. The rearrangement joins TRBV5-5 to TRBJ2-5; TRBD2 might be the D (5 bases). This specimen was whole blood, taken in connection with sensitization to the hapten diphenylcyclopropenone (DPC). The CDR3 is CASSLQAGRETQYF. In nucleotides, the CDR3 is TGTGCCAGCAGCTTGCAGGCGGGTCGGGAGACCCAGTACTTC.